This is a list of T cell receptor beta chains from one sample in a study of regulatory T cells in long-lasting Graves disease. TCRdb reprocessed the multiplex PCR reads with MiXCR, giving one entry per CDR3 protein. The sample records 350,000 to 400,000 distinct CDR3 sequences, roughly 15% being singletons. Specimen: peripheral blood mononuclear cells (PBMCs), collected at new diagnosis, from a patient treated with antithyroid drugs. These receptors all stem from a female donor with Graves disease. The CDR3 runs from the conserved cysteine through the conserved F or W. A D gene is named only where the DNA matches it firmly. Not all rows give a size; the values are once, few, many and, for expanded clones, a class.

cdr3_nt | cdr3_aa | j_call | clone_size | v_call | d_call
TGTGCCAGCAGTGAATGGTGGGGCTCCTATGGCTACACCTTC | CASSEWWGSYGYTF | TRBJ1-2 | many | TRBV2 | .
TGCAGCGTTGGGGGTCTAGCCAGGGCAGATACGCAGTATTTT | CSVGGLARADTQYF | TRBJ2-3 | . | TRBV29-1 | .
TGTGCCAGCAGCCCGATGATTCTAGGTCCCTACGAGCAGTACTTC | CASSPMILGPYEQYF | TRBJ2-7 | . | TRBV28 | .
TGTGCTAGTGCCCCGGGGACAGGGCGATATAATTCACCCCTCCACTTT | CASAPGTGRYNSPLHF | TRBJ1-6 | few | TRBV12-5 | TRBD1
TGCGCCAGCAGCCCCAGACTAGCGGGCACAGATACGCAGTATTTT | CASSPRLAGTDTQYF | TRBJ2-3 | many | TRBV14 | TRBD2
TGCAGCGTCCGTGCCCCACAGGGAACTGAAGCTTTCTTT | CSVRAPQGTEAFF | TRBJ1-1 | many | TRBV29-1 | .
TGTGCCAGCAGCTTGGCCTTTGGTGGCGGGAGCTCCTACAATGAGCAGTTCTTC | CASSLAFGGGSSYNEQFF | TRBJ2-1 | . | TRBV5-5 | TRBD2
TGTGCCAGCAGCCAAGGAGAGGTGGAGGACTATGGCTACACCTTC | CASSQGEVEDYGYTF | TRBJ1-2 | many | TRBV3-1 | .
TGTGCCAGCAGCTCACTTCCCAATGAGCAGTTCTTC | CASSSLPNEQFF | TRBJ2-1 | few | TRBV5-5 | .
TGTGCCAGCAGTTTCACCCTTAGGGCGGTGGTCCAAGAGACCCAGTACTTC | CASSFTLRAVVQETQYF | TRBJ2-5 | . | TRBV28 | .
TGTGCCAGCAGTTCTCGACTAGCGGGGGCAGCCTACGAGCAGTACTTC | CASSSRLAGAAYEQYF | TRBJ2-7 | many | TRBV27 | TRBD2
TGTGCCAGCAGTTCACACACTGGGACTAGCGGGCCTATCTTC | CASSSHTGTSGPIF | TRBJ2-1 | . | TRBV27 | TRBD2
TGTGCCAGCAGCAAGGGTCCACTCAATCAGCCCCAGCATTTT | CASSKGPLNQPQHF | TRBJ1-5 | . | TRBV7-9 | .
TGTGCCAGCAGCTTAGGATGGGACAGGGTCGACGAAAAACTGTTTTTT | CASSLGWDRVDEKLFF | TRBJ1-4 | many | TRBV7-2 | TRBD1
TGTGCCAGCAGTGACTGCCCGGACAGAAACTATAGCTATGGCTACACCTTC | CASSDCPDRNYSYGYTF | TRBJ1-2 | many | TRBV6-4 | .
TGTGCCAGCAGTTACGCCGGGACAGGGTCGGAAAGAGGTTCCTATGGCTACACCTTC | CASSYAGTGSERGSYGYTF | TRBJ1-2 | . | TRBV6-5 | TRBD1
TGTGCCAGCAGTTACTCGAACACAGGGCAAAGCAATCAGCCCCAGCATTTT | CASSYSNTGQSNQPQHF | TRBJ1-5 | many | TRBV6-2/TRBV6-3 | .
TGTGCCAGCAGCTTAACTGCCTATGGCTACACCTTC | CASSLTAYGYTF | TRBJ1-2 | many | TRBV7-8 | .
TGCAGCGTTGACGGGGCTTCGGGCTACACCTTC | CSVDGASGYTF | TRBJ1-2 | many | TRBV29-1 | .
TGTGCCAGCAGTGAAGTGCGGGGGGACACAGATACGCAGTATTTT | CASSEVRGDTDTQYF | TRBJ2-3 | many | TRBV6-2/TRBV6-3 | TRBD2
TGTGCCAGCAGCCGGACTAGCGGGAGATCTGGGGCCAACGTCCTGACTTTC | CASSRTSGRSGANVLTF | TRBJ2-6 | . | TRBV7-6 | TRBD2
TGTGCCAGTACCCCGACACGGGCCCCCACTGAAGCTTTCTTT | CASTPTRAPTEAFF | TRBJ1-1 | few | TRBV19 | .
TGTGCCAGCAGAGGACAGGCTGTCACCGGGGAGCTGTTTTTT | CASRGQAVTGELFF | TRBJ2-2 | few | TRBV7-9 | TRBD1